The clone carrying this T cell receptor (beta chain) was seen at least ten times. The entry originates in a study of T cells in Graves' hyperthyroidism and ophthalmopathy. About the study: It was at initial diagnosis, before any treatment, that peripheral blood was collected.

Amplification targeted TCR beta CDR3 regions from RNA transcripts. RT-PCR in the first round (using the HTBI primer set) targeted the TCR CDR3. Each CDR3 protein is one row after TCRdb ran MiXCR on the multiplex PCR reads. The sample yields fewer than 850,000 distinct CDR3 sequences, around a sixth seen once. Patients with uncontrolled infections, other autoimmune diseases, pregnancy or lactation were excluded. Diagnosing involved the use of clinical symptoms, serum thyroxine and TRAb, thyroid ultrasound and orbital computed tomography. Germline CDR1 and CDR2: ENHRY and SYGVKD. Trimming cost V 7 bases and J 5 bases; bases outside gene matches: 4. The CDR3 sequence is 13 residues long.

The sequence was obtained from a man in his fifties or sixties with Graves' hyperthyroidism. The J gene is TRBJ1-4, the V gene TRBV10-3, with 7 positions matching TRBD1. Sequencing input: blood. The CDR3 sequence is CAIMGQPNEKLFF. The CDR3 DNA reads TGTGCCATCATGGGACAGCCGAATGAAAAACTGTTTTTT.